This T cell receptor beta chain is from a study of T-cell reconstitution after alpha-beta-depleted transplantation in children. Comment on this clonotype: The antigen is not known.

For TCRbeta, the library was prepared with unique molecular identifiers. TCRdb re-derived calls from the PCR reads in MiXCR, one entry per CDR3 protein. In the table there are 250,000 to 400,000 distinct CDR3 sequences, around 25% of which are singletons. Overall study results and limits: Diversity of TCRbeta at day 60 was high in some patients, arising from surviving recipient T cells and thymic progenitors. Among T cells one year after transplant, newly produced cells accounted for most counts and diversity. At around two months after transplant, the alpha-beta T cells were reportedly derived from several hundred expanded clones that came from non-depleted graft cells.

This CDR3 comprises 13 residues. The germline V and J ends were trimmed by 1 base and 8 bases, with 8 bases remaining between them. The germline V gene encodes CDR1 SGHTA and CDR2 FQGNSA. The chain recombines TRBV7-2 with TRBJ2-2; D ambiguous. The TCR originated in a male patient aged 10-17 years who had a stem cell transplant for acute lymphoblastic leukemia, so the T cells may come from the graft donor. Sequences were derived from PBMCs, mostly from graft donor cells, sampled 180 days after TCRalphabeta/CD19-depleted stem cell transplant. CDR3 nucleotide sequence: TGTGCCAGCAGCTTAGGGTGGGCGGGGGAGCTGTTTTTT. Its translation is CASSLGWAGELFF.